This note documents a single TCR beta chain sequence. Unmatched junction bases numbered 9, after V lost 5 bases and J lost 0 bases. Germline CDR1 reads SGHTA; CDR2 reads FQGNSA. The CDR3 runs 17 residues. This sample was included in a study of blood T cell repertoires in COVID-19. About the study: Acute and convalescent COVID-19 specimens originated in the United States, Italy and Spain.

Per the study methods: Estimation of nucleated cell counts was performed using reference gene primer amplification. The repertoire was sequenced with immunoSEQ multiplex PCR; TCRdb's copy has only in-frame clones and lacks some. V, J and clone size derive from that table, while D and trimming were established from the DNA sequence. The table has some 14,000 clones, about 88% seen once. Sequenced material: peripheral blood. This TCR was sampled from a human donor in a cohort sampled during active COVID-19. The chain uses TRBV7-2 and TRBJ1-5; 8 nucleotides align to TRBD1. The chain's CDR3 is CASSPGGRAHSNQPQHF. The CDR3 DNA sequence: TGTGCCAGCAGCCCAGGGGGCAGGGCCCATAGCAATCAGCCCCAGCATTTT.